The 8 T cell receptor beta chains listed next were all sequenced from one sample in a study of shared clonotypes between healthy human individuals. This table comes from immunoSEQ multiplex PCR, and its TCRdb copy is limited to in-frame clones, with some not included. The sample contains some 1 million clones, about 77% of which appear only once. The sequencing sample was made of memory CD4+ T cells sorted from blood. Regarding subset: CD45RA-negative fraction. Receptors were obtained from a young man in good health.

The genes are TRBV9 and TRBJ2-2; D is perhaps TRBD2 (6 bases). V gave up 4 bases and J gave up 0 bases, with 13 bases separating them. The CDR3 has 16 amino acids. Germline assignment: CDR1 SGDLS and CDR2 YYNGEE. As DNA, the CDR3 is TGTGCCAGCAGCCCGAGACTAGTCTCGAACACCGGGGAGCTGTTTTTT. It translates to CASSPRLVSNTGELFF.

This clone was observed a handful of times. The V and J genes are TRBV28 and TRBJ2-6; unclear D gene. The ends were cut back, 8 bases at V and 12 bases at J, with 8 bases in the middle. This CDR3 comprises 10 residues. Per germline, CDR1 MDHEN and CDR2 SYDVKM. DNA for the CDR3: TGTGCCAGCCGGCGGCCCGTCCTGACTTTC. It specifies CASRRPVLTF.

Here the CDR3 DNA reads TGTGCCAGCAGTTCTATCCGGGACAGGGGTAATCAGCCCCAGCATTTT. Its translation: CASSSIRDRGNQPQHF. The V gene is TRBV27, the J gene TRBJ1-5, with TRBD1 identical over 10 bases. The trim removed 4 bases at V and 4 bases at J, leaving 7 bases unmatched. Germline V gene lookup returns CDR1 MNHEY and CDR2 SMNVEV (reference sequence). The CDR3 runs to 16 residues.

This clone was recorded a few times. Written as DNA, the CDR3 is TGTGCCAGCAGTGAAAGTGGGACCTCCTACAATGAGCAGTTCTTC. Its protein is CASSESGTSYNEQFF. This rearrangement joins TRBV2 to TRBJ2-1; the D call may be TRBD1 or TRBD2 (5 bases each). Germline CDR1 is SNHLY and CDR2 is FYNNEI. The CDR3 totals 15 residues. V was clipped by 2 bases and J by 0 bases, with 8 bases between them. The variable domain in full, completed from reference TRBV2 and TRBJ2-1, reads EPEVTQTPSHQVTQMGQEVILRCVPISNHLYFYWYRQILGQKVEFLVSFYNNEISEKSEIFDDQFSVERPDGSNFTLKIRSTKLEDSAMYFCASSESGTSYNEQFFGPGTRLTVL.

The chain combines TRBV28 with TRBJ2-7; 11 bases agree with TRBD1. The germline CDR1 and CDR2 sequences are MDHEN and SYDVKM. CDR3 length: 16 residues. J was trimmed by 3 bases and V by 6 bases; bases with no gene match: 10. The CDR3 DNA reads TGTGCCAGCAGAAGTGACCGGGACAGGGGGATCTACGAGCAGTACTTC. Its translation: CASRSDRDRGIYEQYF.

This chain links TRBV28 with TRBJ2-3; possibly TRBD1 for D (5 bases). The CDR3 is made up of 15 amino acids. Germline lookup yields CDR1 MDHEN and CDR2 SYDVKM. V shed 2 bases and J shed 4 bases, with 13 bases lying between them. The CDR3, as DNA: TGTGCCAGCAGTTTAGGTCGGACAACAGCAGATACGCAGTATTTT. The encoded protein is CASSLGRTTADTQYF.

J is TRBJ2-7 and V is TRBV6-6; possibly TRBD2 for D (6 bases). Germline loops: CDR1 MNHNY, CDR2 SVGAGI (reference sequence). The CDR3 contains 14 residues. V was pared by 6 bases and J by 0 bases, with 12 bases between. CDR3 in amino acids: CASRPSASSYEQYF. The CDR3 coding sequence is TGTGCCAGCAGACCTAGCGCGAGCTCCTACGAGCAGTACTTC.

The V and J genes are TRBV6-6 and TRBJ1-1; the D gene is possibly TRBD1 (5 bases). The CDR3 loop spans 13 amino acids. Deletions cut 2 bases from V and 5 bases from J, with 9 bases between. Germline V gene data show CDR1 as MNHNY and CDR2 as SVGAGI (reference sequence). CDR3 nucleotides: TGTGCCAGCAGTTACGGCAGGGAGACTGAAGCTTTCTTT. Translated: CASSYGRETEAFF.